This T cell receptor beta chain originates from a study of cytomegalovirus exposure and HLA in healthy donors (TCRdb year 2017). In terms of the full investigation: According to an earlier analysis of 587 of the donors, 150 million to 200 million T cells yielded 117 million unique TCR beta sequences and more than 250 Gb of sequence data. Approximately 300 gigabases of sequencing data and roughly 80 million unique TCR sequences made up an early release that covered several hundred HLA-typed donors. Of the 350 to 450 genotyped donors, roughly 80% were placed in the genetic ancestry cluster associated with self-reported Caucasian donors. The study aimed to test whether cataloging public T cell receptors could reveal signatures of past pathogen exposure. The study profiled the T cell repertoires of hundreds of subjects by immunosequencing and related them to cytomegalovirus serostatus. Along with the approximately 670-subject first cohort, a separate validation cohort of around 120 different subjects was used. To predict cytomegalovirus infection status, the study combined high-throughput TCR immunosequencing, statistical association of individual TCRs with disease status, and machine learning. To study patterns of TCR occurrence, a later analysis re-analyzed previously published TCR beta repertoires from 700 or so donors and added high-resolution HLA genotyping. Rather than drawing on any new phenotypic data, the later analysis identified candidate immune exposures from TCR beta sequences and the way those sequences occurred across donors. In an earlier analysis of 550 to 700 of the donors, high-throughput TCR beta sequencing was used to judge whether each TCR beta V gene segment behaved as functional or pseudogenic. Alongside the repertoire data, information on donor age, sex, ethnicity and CMV serostatus was compiled. Genome-wide SNP genotypes for about three fifths of the 666 donors were used in a later genetic analysis, which treated that subset as a discovery cohort. All discovery cohort repertoires had been generated using a single sequencing platform. Class I and class II HLA loci were covered by the typing at four-digit resolution. The number of donors typed differed by locus, with about 629-630 for A, B, C, DRB1 and DQB1, roughly 520 for DQA1, nearly 610 for DPA1, and some 440 for DPB1. Roughly 5 DR-DQ haplotypes were handled as single units for association and clustering, since linkage in the cohort was strong. Across some 400 genotyped donors of the cohort, an average of approximately 240,000 unique TCR beta nucleotide sequences per donor were sequenced, and around 19% of those sequences were non-productive. What the research found in general, with its limitations: Sequencing depth was assumed to be roughly uniform across donors in the presence/absence analyses, though that assumption may not hold. In this cohort, only TCR beta chains were sequenced, and detectable features were limited by the absence of alpha or paired-chain data. Because some donors lacked HLA typing at each locus, the association tests relied only on the typed subset. Several of the top co-occurrence clusters appeared to be linked to parvovirus B19, influenza, CMV and Epstein-Barr virus, according to a later analysis. The authors suggested that the approach could potentially be generalized to other disease states and immunological phenotypes. Compared with the roughly 670-donor mean, donors in an Asian-associated ancestry cluster had fewer N-insertions in productive TCRs, according to a later genetic analysis. In a later genetic analysis, a missense DCLRE1C variant was associated with V-gene and J-gene trimming of TCR beta chains, and the association was replicated in an independent cohort. A further reported finding was that TCR beta sequences accurately predicted the HLA-A and HLA-B alleles for most subjects in the first cohort. At a false discovery rate of 0.05, a later analysis linked under 20,000 TCR beta sequences to specific HLA alleles. A cluster of highly shared sequence variants was judged likely to represent a technical artifact of the sequencing pipeline. The 87-base-pair reads could not distinguish some IMGT-functional V segments, including TRBV6-2 and TRBV6-3, so those segments were excluded. Most TCR sequences were observed very rarely across donors, whereas some public TCRs were present in many individuals. Over 15 rarely observed V segments, including chromosome 9 orphons, were excluded from the earlier analysis of 550 to 700 of the donors because counts were too low. In the study, 150 to 200 TCR beta chains were listed as associated with cytomegalovirus. Cytomegalovirus status was reported to be diagnosed by the classifier with high specificity and sensitivity in both the original and validation cohorts. In a later analysis, TCR association rates were found to vary across HLA loci, with the most associated TCRs seen for DRB1 alleles and the fewest for HLA-C alleles. A later analysis found that most CMV-associated TCR beta chains appeared HLA-restricted, with HLA associations seemingly driven largely by CMV exposure. CMV serostatus was the only immune exposure information available for the cohort. A few of the identified cytomegalovirus-associated TCR beta chains were confirmed in vitro to be specific for cytomegalovirus antigens. When HLA alleles, especially DR and DQ, strongly co-occurred, attributing TCR associations to individual alleles was difficult. Linkage disequilibrium might explain the correlated functional status among segregating V segments, but an unknown experimental factor could not be excluded. An earlier analysis of around 600 of the donors showed that most TCR beta V segments appeared in productive rearrangements either about 90% or about 30% of the time, which broadly matched IMGT annotations. In a later analysis, HLA-associated TCR beta chains were found to be more clonally expanded and to have lower generation probabilities than equally common non-associated chains.

CDR1 and CDR2 are drawn from the germline V gene: SNHLY, FYNNEI. After removal of 6 bases from V and 2 bases from J, the junction retains 6 bases not matched to a gene. Reading from cysteine to phenylalanine, the CDR3 counts 14 amino acids. Just the 42-base CDR3 DNA is kept, in frame starting at base 1. With regard to this clone: There is no known antigen for this receptor. Base qualities are missing; no much larger clone stands one base away.

Libraries were prepared through the immunoSEQ multiplex PCR assay. For the multiplex PCR, a mixture combining 60 forward primers for TCR Vbeta segments and 13 reverse primers for TCR Jbeta segments was used. The CDR3 region of rearranged TCR beta genes was amplified from genomic DNA by a multiplex PCR assay. On the Illumina HiSeq System, the amplified TCR beta libraries were sequenced as 87-base-pair reads. In the authors' own workflow: Across the 670 or so repertoires, a later analysis counted about 81 million unique TCR beta chains, approximately 12 million of which were shared by at least two donors. Raw reads were error-corrected and collapsed into unique sequences by a nearest-neighbor algorithm in which closely related sequences were merged to remove PCR and sequencing errors. To assign V, D and J gene segments, CDR3 sequences were aligned to IMGT reference sequences. For a sequence to be retained, a match of at least six nucleotides to both a V gene segment and a J gene segment was required. A rearrangement was called productive if the CDR3 had no stop codons and remained in frame with V and J, and every other rearrangement was called non-productive. Following IMGT convention, CDR3 was defined as the stretch from the second conserved V-encoded cysteine to the conserved J-encoded phenylalanine. The earlier analysis of 500 to 650 of the donors excluded any sequence lacking an unambiguous match to a single V gene segment. An earlier analysis of 450 to 650 of the donors called V segments functional above 56.7% productive rearrangements and segregating when the between-donor standard deviation exceeded 5%. To diagnose cytomegalovirus status from the catalog of TCR beta chain sequences, a statistical classification framework was built. A later analysis assigned V and J genes by comparing TCR nucleotide sequences with IMGT/GENE-DB human TR gene sequences. Using the TCRdist pipeline, a later analysis assigned CDR3 sequences along with most-parsimonious VDJ recombination scenarios. In a later analysis, every TCR beta chain was defined by the combination of its CDR3 amino acid sequence and its V-gene family, and reads without a unique V-gene family were dropped. As a way to deal with suspected cross-contamination and a sequencing artifact, a later analysis dropped 450 to 600 nucleotide sequences that were highly shared and had low generation probability. A later analysis calculated a clonal expansion index for each public chain from normalized within-repertoire ranks of inferred template counts. In a later analysis, generation probabilities were computed with a VDJ recombination model fitted to out-of-frame rearrangements, and the resulting probabilities were checked against IGoR. A later analysis scored TCR-TCR, TCR-HLA and TCR-CMV co-occurrence with hypergeometric tests, applying a repertoire-size bias correction to TCR pairs. A later analysis estimated false discovery rates by permuting HLA or CMV assignments 20 times. In a later analysis, co-occurring TCRs were grouped using DBSCAN, and TCRdist sequence similarity was added for clustering within HLA-allele-positive subsets. Repertoires with fewer than 30,000 or more than 120,000 public chains, plus five repertoires with anomalous nucleotide sharing, were excluded from co-occurrence clustering. TCRdb's version of the immuneACCESS table is confined to in-frame rearrangements and falls short of the full clone set. An unresolved V gene accounts for under half of the shortfall where checked; the remainder is of unknown origin. That table gives V, J and clone size, and the DNA gave D and trimming. In all, the sample holds more than 95,000 clones, and 55% to 75% of those were seen once. The ten largest clones represent roughly 3% of the sample.

The cohort consisted of fewer than 700 healthy bone marrow donors. Cohort members were all nominally healthy when sampled, although unrecorded immune exposures were likely present. The donor tested CMV seronegative and was one of the 352 seronegative cohort members. Each donor provided a peripheral blood sample, and peripheral blood mononuclear cells were used for TCR beta sequencing. The Qiagen DNeasy Blood Extraction Kit was used to extract genomic DNA from the blood cell samples. This chain joins TRBV2 to TRBJ2-5; TRBD1 fits 7 bases in the junction. Sequencing was done on a sample of PBMCs. This sequence was found in a man in his 60s in good health and CMV-seronegative. In nucleotides, the sequence is TGTGCCAGCAGGGGATACAGGGGACAAGAGACCCAGTACTTC. Translated, this gives CASRGYRGQETQYF.